A selection of T cell receptor beta chains follows, all from one sample in a study of cytomegalovirus exposure and HLA in healthy donors. Assay used: immunoSEQ multiplex PCR; TCRdb lists only in-frame clones, some missing. Of approximately 220,000 clones in the sample, around 79% were seen once. What was sequenced was PBMCs. These receptors originate from a male donor in good health and CMV-seronegative. CDR3s include the opening cysteine and the closing phenylalanine or tryptophan. Fields, in order: J gene, clone size, V gene, D gene, CDR3 protein, CDR3 DNA. A D gene is named only where the DNA matches it firmly. For some rows the clone size is stated as once, few or many, or as a class when expanded; others skip it.

>TRBJ1-2|.|TRBV5-6|.
CASSTSNYGYTF
TGTGCCAGCAGCACATCTAACTATGGCTACACCTTC
>TRBJ1-5|.|TRBV9|TRBD1
CASSPTGNNQPQHF
TGTGCCAGCAGCCCGACAGGGAACAATCAGCCCCAGCATTTT
>TRBJ2-7|.|TRBV27|.
CATGDLGRGEQYF
TGTGCCACGGGTGATTTGGGGCGTGGCGAGCAGTACTTC
>TRBJ1-2|.|TRBV6-5|TRBD1
CASRPSGQGDYGYTF
TGTGCCAGCAGGCCCAGCGGACAGGGTGACTATGGCTACACCTTC
>TRBJ2-3|.|TRBV7-3|TRBD2
CASSRLAGGVLDTQYF
TGTGCCAGCAGTAGACTAGCGGGGGGAGTCCTAGATACGCAGTATTTT
>TRBJ1-4|.|TRBV30|.
CAWRTLGQTNEKLFF
TGTGCCTGGAGGACGCTGGGACAAACTAATGAAAAACTGTTTTTT
>TRBJ1-6|few|TRBV6-1|TRBD1
CASRGTGDSPLHF
TGTGCCAGCAGGGGGACAGGCGATTCACCCCTCCACTTT
>TRBJ2-7|.|TRBV6-5|.
CASSHRRSYEQYF
TGTGCCAGCAGTCACAGGCGTAGCTACGAGCAGTACTTC
>TRBJ2-1|.|TRBV6-6|TRBD2
CASSYSSGVYNEQFF
TGTGCCAGCAGTTACTCTAGCGGGGTTTACAATGAGCAGTTCTTC
>TRBJ2-2|.|TRBV7-6|TRBD2
CASSFGGGGSNTGELFF
TGTGCCAGCAGCTTCGGGGGGGGAGGGTCGAACACCGGGGAGCTGTTTTTT
>TRBJ1-1|few|TRBV19|.
CASSIDRGTRAFF
TGTGCCAGTAGTATAGACAGGGGAACGCGGGCTTTCTTT
>TRBJ1-4|.|TRBV6-5|.
CASSTYRLANEKLFF
TGTGCCAGCAGCACTTACAGGCTCGCTAATGAAAAACTGTTTTTT
>TRBJ2-3|.|TRBV7-2|.
CASSLLDTQYF
TGTGCCAGCAGCTTACTAGATACGCAGTATTTT